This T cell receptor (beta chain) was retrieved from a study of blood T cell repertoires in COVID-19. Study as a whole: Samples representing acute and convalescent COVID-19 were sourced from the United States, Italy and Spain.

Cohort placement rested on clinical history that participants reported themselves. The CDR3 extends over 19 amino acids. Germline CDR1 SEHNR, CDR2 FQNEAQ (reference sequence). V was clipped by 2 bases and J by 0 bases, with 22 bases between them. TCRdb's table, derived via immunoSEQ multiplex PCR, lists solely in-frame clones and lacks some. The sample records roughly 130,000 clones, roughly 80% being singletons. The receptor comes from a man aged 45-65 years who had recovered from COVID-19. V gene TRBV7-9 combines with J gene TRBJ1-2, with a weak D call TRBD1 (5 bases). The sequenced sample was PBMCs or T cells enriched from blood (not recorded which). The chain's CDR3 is CASSLLFRGRVGANYGYTF. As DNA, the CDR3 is TGTGCCAGCAGCTTATTGTTTAGGGGCAGGGTCGGAGCTAACTATGGCTACACCTTC.